A single sample is the source of the 29 T cell receptor beta chains below, sequenced in a study of Ad26.COV2.S vaccination and SARS-CoV-2 variants. The protocol was immunoSEQ multiplex PCR, while the TCRdb copy is restricted to in-frame clones and leaves out a portion. Here the sample spans around 270,000 clones, approximately 88% being singletons. Described treatment: roughly 18 received Ad26.COV2.S at low or high dose, single or two shots; about five received placebo; per-sample allocation not given. The samples were gathered on day 63 after the first injection of vaccine or placebo. Sequencing used peripheral blood, obtained in a trial of Ad26.COV2.S vaccine versus placebo. The receptors derive from a person aged 18-60 years who received the Ad26.COV2.S COVID-19 vaccine or a placebo.

V usage is TRBV27 and J usage is TRBJ1-2; D might be TRBD1 (5 bases). The germline V gene encodes CDR1 MNHEY and CDR2 SMNVEV (reference sequence). The germline V and J ends were trimmed by 3 bases and 7 bases, with 12 bases remaining between them. The CDR3 covers 13 residues. The CDR3 DNA follows: TGTGCCAGCAGTTTCAGATCAGGGTCTGGCTACACCTTC. This codes for CASSFRSGSGYTF.

The gene calls are TRBV10-3 and TRBJ2-1, with 12 bases lining up with TRBD2. This CDR3 has 15 residues. Trimming removed 4 bases from V and 9 bases from J; junction bases left unmatched: 7. Germline assignment: CDR1 ENHRY and CDR2 SYGVKD. Written as DNA, the CDR3 is TGTGCCATCAGTGGGCGACTAGCGGGAGAGAGTGAGCAGTTCTTC. Encoded protein: CAISGRLAGESEQFF.

The CDR3 DNA reads TGTGCCAGTAGTATACTCCTGACTAGCGGGGAGCAAGAGACCCAGTACTTC. Its translation: CASSILLTSGEQETQYF. This chain uses TRBV19 with TRBJ2-5; TRBD2 agrees at 11 bases. V shed 2 bases, J shed 2 bases, and the junction held 7 bases outside the gene matches. Per the germline V gene, CDR1 is LNHDA and CDR2 is SQIVND (reference sequence). The CDR3 extends over 17 amino acids.

This rearrangement joins TRBV15 to TRBJ1-2; the D is unclear. This CDR3 contains 14 residues. In germline, CDR1 is LNHNV, CDR2 YYDKDF (reference sequence). Trimming pared 5 bases from V and 8 bases from J, leaving 18 bases between. The CDR3 is CATSGEDRVWGYTF. Here the CDR3 DNA reads TGTGCCACCAGCGGGGAGGATCGAGTCTGGGGCTACACCTTC.

The V and J genes are TRBV2 and TRBJ2-3; D is undetermined. The germline V gene has CDR1 SNHLY and CDR2 FYNNEI. Trimming left V 10 bases short and J 5 bases short, with 13 bases between. This CDR3 comprises 12 residues. In nucleotides, the CDR3 is TGTGCCACCACGGGCCAAAGAGATACGCAGTATTTT. It is translated as CATTGQRDTQYF. Filled out from reference TRBV2 and TRBJ2-3, the complete variable domain reads EPEVTQTPSHQVTQMGQEVILRCVPISNHLYFYWYRQILGQKVEFLVSFYNNEISEKSEIFDDQFSVERPDGSNFTLKIRSTKLEDSAMYFCATTGQRDTQYFGPGTRLTVL.

The CDR3 bases are TGTGCCAGTAGTAAGTATAGCGGAGGCTCCTACAATGAGCAGTTCTTC. It translates to CASSKYSGGSYNEQFF. The chain recombines TRBV19 with TRBJ2-1; D perhaps matches TRBD2 (6 bases). V lost 4 bases and J lost 0, with 13 bases in between. CDR1 is LNHDA and CDR2 is SQIVND in the germline V gene (reference sequence). The CDR3 covers 16 residues.

The chain combines TRBV6-6 with TRBJ2-1; D is possibly TRBD2 (6 bases). Germline V lookup: CDR1 MNHNY, CDR2 SVGAGI (reference sequence). The CDR3 is 13 amino acids. V was trimmed by 5 bases and J by 7 bases, leaving 12 bases between them. CDR3 residues: CASSLGSGNEQFF. CDR3 coding DNA: TGTGCCAGCAGTCTCGGGAGTGGTAATGAGCAGTTCTTC.

The chain uses TRBV25-1 and TRBJ1-6, with D unclear. CDR3 size: 12 residues. The V gene lost 3 bases and the J gene lost 15 bases, with 12 bases spanning the gap. From germline, CDR1 is MGHDK and CDR2 SYGVNS. DNA of the CDR3: TGTGCCAGCAGTGACGGACCCCTGGACCTCCACTTT. This gives the protein CASSDGPLDLHF.

V is TRBV6-2 or TRBV6-3 and J is TRBJ1-2; TRBD1 agrees at 8 bases. There are 18 residues in the CDR3. V was clipped by 7 bases and J by 4 bases; unmatched bases: 20. CDR1 and CDR2 from the germline V gene are MNHEY and SVGEGT. CDR3 in DNA: TGTGCCAGCACCCCCGTCCCGGGACAGGCTTCTTTTGGCTATGGCTACACCTTC. The encoded protein is CASTPVPGQASFGYGYTF.

This clone showed up just once. The V gene is TRBV4-2, the J gene TRBJ2-1, with unresolved D. CDR1 LGHNA and CDR2 YNFKEQ come from the germline V gene. This CDR3 comprises 17 residues. V lost 0 bases and J 0 bases, leaving 12 bases between the germline ends. CDR3 in DNA: TGTGCCAGCAGCCAAGACCTTTGGGGAAGCTCCTACAATGAGCAGTTCTTC. This translates into CASSQDLWGSSYNEQFF.

DNA for the CDR3: TGTGCCAGCAGCTTAGATAGGGGGGAGGCGGGAGATGTGTACGAGCAGTACGTC. It yields the protein CASSLDRGEAGDVYEQYV. The chain links TRBV11-3 to TRBJ2-7; D possibly corresponds to TRBD2 (7 bases). There are 18 residues in the CDR3. Deletions cut 0 bases from V and 4 bases from J, with 22 bases between. CDR1 is SGHNT, CDR2 YENEEA, per germline.

V and J are TRBV7-6 and TRBJ2-2; maybe TRBD1 (5 bases). CDR3 length: 14 residues. The germline V and J ends were trimmed by 1 base and 9 bases, with 12 bases remaining between them. Germline V gives CDR1 SGHVS, CDR2 FNYEAQ. CDR3 in DNA: TGTGCCAGCAGCTTAGAACCCCAGGGAAGGGAGCTGTTTTTT. Protein product: CASSLEPQGRELFF.

This clone was detected only once. Other DNA sequences in this sample translate to the same CDR3. V gene TRBV7-3 combines with J gene TRBJ2-5; D may correspond to TRBD1 or TRBD2 (5 bases each). Trimming stripped 3 bases from V and 4 bases from J, with 9 bases between. CDR1 SGHTA and CDR2 FQGTGA come from the germline V gene. The CDR3 runs 13 residues. CDR3 coding DNA: TGTGCCAGCAGCTTGGGGGTGGGAGAGACCCAGTACTTC. It is translated as CASSLGVGETQYF.

The chain is built from TRBV5-6 and TRBJ1-1; D may be TRBD1 (5 bases). The CDR3 is made up of 12 amino acids. V was shortened by 4 bases and J by 11 bases, with 15 bases between the two germline ends. In germline, CDR1 is SGHDT, CDR2 YYEEEE. CDR3 residues: CASSPGHYEAFF. The DNA for the CDR3 is TGTGCCAGCAGCCCCGGACATTATGAGGCTTTCTTT.

The V call is TRBV6-2 or TRBV6-3, the J call TRBJ1-1; 8 bases match TRBD1. Losses at the gene ends were 4 bases for V and 8 bases for J; bases not matched to a gene: 15. The CDR3 is 16 amino acids. Germline V gene lookup returns CDR1 MNHEY and CDR2 SVGEGT. For the CDR3, the DNA is TGTGCCAGCAGTTTCAGGACAGGGACCGGAGTATCGGAAGCTTTCTTT. Residues: CASSFRTGTGVSEAFF.

The chain couples TRBV4-3 to TRBJ1-1; D is possibly TRBD1 (5 bases). Germline CDR1 LGHNA, CDR2 YSLEER. CDR3 length: 15 residues. Between the trimmed V and J ends, which lost 3 bases and 0 bases, there was a span of 11 bases. In DNA, the CDR3 is TGCGCCAGCAGCCAGTCACCCAGGGTGAACACTGAAGCTTTCTTT. As protein: CASSQSPRVNTEAFF.

Concerning this clone: Mismatch with germline at one junction end may stem from a read error. Written as DNA, the CDR3 is TGTGCCAGTAGTATTGGACAGGGGAACTTTGGCTACACCTTC. It codes for CASSIGQGNFGYTF. The V and J genes are TRBV19 and TRBJ1-2; 9 positions agree with TRBD1. Germline CDR1 and CDR2: LNHDA and SQIVND (reference sequence). The CDR3 runs to 14 residues. Full variable domain (missing parts from reference TRBV19 and TRBJ1-2): DGGITQSPKYLFRKEGQNVTLSCEQNLNHDAMYWYRQDPGQGLRLIYYSQIVNDFQKGDIAEGYSVSREKKESFPLTVTSAQKNPTAFYLCASSIGQGNFGYTFGSGTRLTVV.

This chain joins TRBV6-6 and TRBJ2-2; 8 bases fit TRBD2. Germline lookup yields CDR1 MNHNY and CDR2 SVGAGI (reference sequence). This CDR3 region has 15 residues. Unmatched junction bases numbered 2, after V lost 2 bases and J lost 3 bases. The CDR3 DNA is TGTGCCAGCAGTTACGGGACTAGATACACCGGGGAGCTGTTTTTT. Translated: CASSYGTRYTGELFF.

The rearrangement joins TRBV4-1 to TRBJ2-2; D uncertain. Deletions cut 0 bases from V and 3 bases from J, with 8 bases between. Per the germline V gene, CDR1 is MGHRA and CDR2 is YSYEKL. This CDR3 spans 15 amino acids. CDR3 nucleotides: TGCGCCAGCAGCCAAGATGCAGCTTACACCGGGGAGCTGTTTTTT. Protein product: CASSQDAAYTGELFF.

The table lists this clone with a few counts. This rearrangement joins TRBV14 to TRBJ1-1, with 10 bases lining up with TRBD1. Germline V lookup: CDR1 SGHDN, CDR2 FVKESK. V shed 4 bases and J 1 base; nucleotides not matched to a gene: 6. The CDR3 loop spans 16 amino acids. In nucleotides, the CDR3 is TGTGCCAGCAGCCTAAGGACAGGGGGAAAGAACACTGAAGCTTTCTTT. Protein sequence: CASSLRTGGKNTEAFF.

The V gene is TRBV29-1, the J gene TRBJ2-3, with D possibly TRBD1 on 6 matching bases. This CDR3 comprises 12 residues. CDR1 is SQVTM, CDR2 ANQGSEA, per germline. V was trimmed by 5 bases and J by 2 bases, leaving 8 bases between them. CDR3 sequence: CSVQGNTDTQYF. CDR3 in DNA: TGCAGCGTTCAGGGGAACACAGATACGCAGTATTTT.

The chain has TRBV7-6 and TRBJ2-1; 7 bases are shared with TRBD1. The CDR3 consists of 17 residues. The germline CDR1 and CDR2 sequences are SGHVS and FNYEAQ. V was pared by 1 base and J by 0 bases, with 6 bases of the junction left unmatched. The CDR3 spells CASSLEPTGSSYNEQFF. CDR3 DNA: TGTGCCAGCAGCTTAGAGCCGACAGGGAGCTCCTACAATGAGCAGTTCTTC.

The rearrangement uses TRBV6-1 and TRBJ1-1; possible D gene TRBD1, 5 bases. CDR1 and CDR2 from the germline V gene are MNHNS and SASEGT. The CDR3 is 16 residues long. Trimming took 2 bases from V and 0 from J, leaving 13 bases between them. The CDR3 coding sequence is TGTGCCAGCAGTGAAAGGGGAGGGTGGATGAACACTGAAGCTTTCTTT. Translating gives CASSERGGWMNTEAFF.

The chain recombines TRBV5-6 with TRBJ2-2; weak D call: TRBD2 (6 bases). The germline V and J ends were trimmed by 6 bases and 6 bases, with 24 bases remaining between them. CDR3 length: 17 amino acids. Germline CDR1 is SGHDT and CDR2 is YYEEEE. The CDR3, as DNA: TGTGCCAGCATCACTGGTCCGGGACTCCGGGATGCCGGGGAGCTGTTTTTT. Amino acids: CASITGPGLRDAGELFF.

The chain is built from TRBV6-5 and TRBJ1-5, with unresolved D. The CDR3 contains 14 residues. Germline CDR1 reads MNHEY; CDR2 reads SVGAGI. With 5 bases removed from V and 1 base from J, the gap between germline ends came to 9 bases. As DNA, the CDR3 is TGTGCCAGCAGTATAGGGATAAGCAATCAGCCCCAGCATTTT. Its protein product is CASSIGISNQPQHF.

This sequence joins TRBV3-1 (or the pseudogene TRBV3-2) and TRBJ2-5, with unresolved D. The V gene's germline CDR1 is LGHDT and CDR2 YNNKEL (reference sequence). The CDR3 runs 13 residues. Trimming shortened V by 3 bases and J by 7 bases, and 12 bases separated the two germline ends. Written as DNA, the CDR3 is TGTGCCAGCAGCCAGGGTCAGCTTGGGACCCAGTACTTC. Residues: CASSQGQLGTQYF.

The chain joins TRBV29-1 to TRBJ1-2, with 11 bases that match TRBD1. CDR3 length equals 13 residues. J lost 6 bases, V lost 6 bases, and 6 bases had no gene match. Germline V gene lookup returns CDR1 SQVTM and CDR2 ANQGSEA. The CDR3 sequence is CSVPGTGGDGYTF. The CDR3 nucleotides read TGCAGCGTACCCGGGACAGGGGGAGATGGCTACACCTTC.

This chain links TRBV19 with TRBJ2-1; 10 nucleotides align to TRBD1. The CDR3 is made up of 18 amino acids. CDR1 is LNHDA, CDR2 SQIVND, per germline (reference sequence). J lost 7 bases, V lost 2 bases, and 14 bases had no gene match. The CDR3 sequence: CASSISGLTGQGQNEQFF. The CDR3 nucleotides are TGTGCCAGTAGTATATCGGGTTTGACGGGACAGGGGCAGAATGAGCAGTTCTTC.

The chain links TRBV6-4 to TRBJ2-3, with a tentative D call TRBD1 (7 bases). There are 16 residues in the CDR3. The germline V gene has CDR1 MRHNA and CDR2 SNTAGT. V dropped 0 bases and J dropped 0 bases, with 10 bases sitting between them. CDR3 in amino acids: CASSDSPGGSTDTQYF. In DNA, the CDR3 is TGTGCCAGCAGTGACTCTCCAGGGGGGAGCACAGATACGCAGTATTTT.